The T cell receptor (beta chain) under discussion was sequenced for a study of cytomegalovirus exposure and HLA in healthy donors. Overall study: An earlier analysis found 117 million unique TCR beta sequences from around 180 million T cells.

PCR was performed using 60 Vbeta and 13 Jbeta primers. Clones were sequenced by immunoSEQ multiplex PCR, and TCRdb holds only the in-frame ones, with some missing. The sample consists of roughly 200,000 clones, about 80% of them appearing once. Turning to this clone: Antigen: not known.

Study-wide results and limits: The study labeled 164 TCR beta chains cytomegalovirus-associated.

There are 13 residues in the CDR3. V was cut by 3 bases and J by 6 bases, with 12 bases left in between. Germline CDR1 reads LNHDA; CDR2 reads SQIVND (reference sequence). Donors in the study were healthy people who gave bone marrow. The sequenced sample consisted of PBMCs. The sequence derives from a woman in her 30s in good health and CMV-seropositive. This chain links TRBV19 with TRBJ2-7, with D maybe TRBD1 (5 bases). CDR3 in amino acids: CASSMGPKSEQYF. The CDR3 DNA sequence: TGTGCCAGTAGTATGGGGCCCAAGTCCGAGCAGTACTTC.